The next 14 T cell receptor beta chains were all read from a single sample in a study of T cell responses to AZD1222 COVID-19 vaccine (dated by TCRdb to about 2021). Receptors were amplified or captured by the immunoSEQ multiplex PCR assay. What TCRdb holds here is the immuneACCESS table cut down to in-frame rearrangements. Part of the clones is not present; checked against another copy, under half of the missing clones reflect an unresolved V gene, and the others are unexplained. Recorded for this sample are about 110,000 clones; 70% to 90% of them occurred a single time. The biggest ten clones account for approximately 3.5% of the sample. This specimen's time point label, interpreted: baseline before first vaccination. Sequenced here: peripheral blood, sampled on day 0 of AZD1222 vaccination. Receptors were obtained from an adult in good health.

This chain uses TRBV11-3 with TRBJ2-1, with 9 bases fitting TRBD2. Looked up from germline, CDR1 is SGHNT and CDR2 is YENEEA. The CDR3 is 16 residues long. V lost 0 bases to trimming and J lost 8 bases; unmatched junction nucleotides: 8. CDR3 coding DNA: TGTGCCAGCAGCTTAGACGGGCGGGAGGGCGTGGATGAGCAGTTCTTC. Amino acid sequence: CASSLDGREGVDEQFF.

The chain joins TRBV25-1 to TRBJ1-4, with TRBD1 matching 9 bases. The CDR3 sequence is 16 residues long. Trimming took 5 bases from V and 8 from J; bases not matched to a gene: 12. In germline, CDR1 is MGHDK, CDR2 SYGVNS. The CDR3 DNA sequence: TGTGCCAGCAGTACCCACGGGACAGGGTTCGACGAAAAACTGTTTTTT. This gives the protein CASSTHGTGFDEKLFF.

V and J are TRBV18 and TRBJ1-5, with 9 positions matching TRBD1. The ends lost 5 bases at V and 7 bases at J; junction bases unmatched: 6. The length of the CDR3 is 14 residues. CDR1 KGHSH and CDR2 LQKENI come from the germline V gene. DNA for the CDR3: TGTGCCAGCTCAGGCGGGACAGGGAACCAGCCCCAGCATTTT. Its translation: CASSGGTGNQPQHF. The variable domain in full, with the rest retrieved from reference TRBV18 and TRBJ1-5, is NAGVMQNPRHLVRRRGQEARLRCSPMKGHSHVYWYRQLPEEGLKFMVYLQKENIIDESGMPKERFSAEFPKEGPSILRIQQVVRGDSAAYFCASSGGTGNQPQHFGDGTRLSIL.

This clone appeared once. The V and J genes are TRBV3-1 (or the pseudogene TRBV3-2) and TRBJ1-3; 10 nucleotides match TRBD1. The CDR3 extends over 15 amino acids. The V gene end was trimmed by 7 bases and the J gene end by 4 bases; junction bases not matched to a gene: 7. Germline CDR1 reads LGHDT; CDR2 reads YNNKEL (reference sequence). CDR3 DNA: TGTGCCAGCACCTTCGGGACAGGGGACGGAAACACCATATATTTT. This gives the protein CASTFGTGDGNTIYF.

V usage is TRBV28 and J usage is TRBJ1-4; 8 nucleotides align to TRBD1. The CDR3 is 15 amino acids. Germline V lookup: CDR1 MDHEN, CDR2 SYDVKM. V shed 3 bases, J shed 4 bases, and the junction held 4 bases outside the gene matches. The CDR3 loop is CASSLSTGGNEKLFF. CDR3 DNA sequence: TGTGCCAGCAGTTTGTCTACAGGGGGTAATGAAAAACTGTTTTTT.

The chain links TRBV19 to TRBJ2-1, with D possibly being TRBD1 or TRBD2 (5 bases each). Trimming stripped 7 bases from V and 5 bases from J, with 21 bases between. The CDR3 consists of 16 residues. Germline CDR1 is LNHDA and CDR2 is SQIVND (reference sequence). CDR3 in amino acids: CASTPALGGFDNEQFF. For the CDR3, the DNA is TGTGCCAGTACTCCGGCCCTTGGGGGATTTGACAATGAGCAGTTCTTC.

This chain joins TRBV28 and TRBJ2-7; possible D gene TRBD1, 6 bases. Trimming left V 2 bases short and J 2 bases short, with 13 bases between. Germline-derived CDR1 and CDR2 are MDHEN and SYDVKM. The CDR3 has 15 residues. This CDR3 reads CASSLLGTSTYEQYF. The CDR3 DNA sequence: TGTGCCAGCAGTTTACTCGGGACAAGCACCTACGAGCAGTACTTC.

The V call is TRBV9, the J call TRBJ1-2, with D perhaps TRBD1 (6 bases). CDR1 SGDLS and CDR2 YYNGEE come from the germline V gene. Trimming stripped 7 bases from V and 0 bases from J, with 16 bases between. The CDR3 has 15 amino acids. The CDR3 DNA sequence: TGTGCCAGCCGGGAGGGGGTGGCTACTAACTATGGCTACACCTTC. Encoded protein: CASREGVATNYGYTF.

V usage is TRBV18 and J usage is TRBJ1-2; D might be TRBD1 (5 bases). Trimming pared 1 base from V and 2 bases from J, leaving 11 bases between. Germline CDR1 is KGHSH and CDR2 is LQKENI. This CDR3 spans 15 amino acids. The CDR3 sequence is CASSPQRQTNYGYTF. The CDR3 nucleotides read TGTGCCAGCTCACCACAACGACAGACGAACTATGGCTACACCTTC.

J is TRBJ2-2 and V is TRBV9, with 9 bases fitting TRBD1. Germline CDR1 and CDR2: SGDLS and YYNGEE. V lost 9 bases and J lost 1; bases outside the gene matches: 4. The CDR3 is made up of 14 amino acids. As DNA, the CDR3 is TGTGCCACCGGACAGGGGCGGAACACCGGGGAGCTGTTTTTT. Its translation is CATGQGRNTGELFF.

The genes are TRBV29-1 and TRBJ1-2; the match to TRBD1 covers 12 bases. The CDR3 totals 13 residues. Germline V gene data show CDR1 as SQVTM and CDR2 as ANQGSEA. Trimming cost V 3 bases and J 7 bases; bases outside gene matches: 3. The CDR3 region has the DNA TGCAGCGTTGATGGGACAGGGGGCGGTGGCTACACCTTC. Translation: CSVDGTGGGGYTF.

The V and J genes are TRBV11-2 and TRBJ2-7; a possible D gene is TRBD2 (5 bases). CDR3 length: 16 amino acids. Looked up from germline, CDR1 is SGHAT and CDR2 is FQNNGV. V lost 1 base and J 6 bases, leaving 19 bases between the germline ends. CDR3 bases: TGTGCCAGCAGCTTAGTGATGGGAGTAGGCCACGCCGAGCAGTACTTC. Residues: CASSLVMGVGHAEQYF.

The CDR3: CASIVGVEQFF. In DNA, the CDR3 is TGTGCCAGCATCGTCGGGGTTGAGCAGTTCTTC. The rearrangement joins TRBV2 to TRBJ2-1, with D perhaps TRBD2 (5 bases). Germline CDR1 SNHLY, CDR2 FYNNEI. V was clipped by 7 bases and J by 9 bases, with 10 bases between them. This CDR3 region has 11 residues.

The chain recombines TRBV21-1 with TRBJ1-3; the tabulated D call, TRBD1, remains unverified against the DNA. TRBV21-1 counts as a pseudogene. This CDR3 spans 15 amino acids. The CDR3 DNA reads TGTGCCAGCGGTAAACAGGGGGCGTGTGGAAACACCATATATTTT. It yields the protein CASGKQGACGNTIYF.